One sample yielded the 7 T cell receptor beta chains listed below, sequenced in a study of T cells in narcolepsy. Their cognate antigens are unknown. Using immunoSEQ multiplex PCR, the repertoire was profiled, and TCRdb retains in-frame clones only, with some absent. Found here are approximately 2,600 clones, roughly 28% of them singletons; the top ten hold roughly 19%. Sequencing was performed on cultured CD4+ T cells from cerebrospinal fluid. The receptor source for this set is a human donor with narcolepsy.

This clone has more than one count but fewer than ten. A far larger clone is off by one base, so a read error is likely. This chain joins TRBV5-1 and TRBJ1-2; TRBD1 aligns across 9 bases. This CDR3 has 17 residues. Per germline, CDR1 SGHRS and CDR2 YFSETQ. J was trimmed by 2 bases and V by 4 bases; bases with no gene match: 12. CDR3 loop: CASSVLWGTGRNYGYTF. CDR3 DNA: TGCGCCAGCAGCGTATTGTGGGGGACAGGGAGGAACTATGGCTACACCTTC. The full variable domain, rest sourced from reference TRBV5-1 and TRBJ1-2, is KAGVTQTPRYLIKTRGQQVTLSCSPISGHRSVSWYQQTPGQGLQFLFEYFSETQRNKGNFPGRFSGRQFSNSRSEMNVSTLELGDSALYLCASSVLWGTGRNYGYTFGSGTRLTVV.

A single count supports this clone. The CDR3 nucleotides are TGTGCCAGCAGCTTGCAGGGACAGTCCTGGCTCTATGGCTACACCTTC. Its translation is CASSLQGQSWLYGYTF. The V and J genes are TRBV7-3 and TRBJ1-2, with 7 bases matching TRBD1. Germline trimming cut 3 bases from V and 4 bases from J; bases unmatched to any gene: 11. This CDR3 contains 16 residues. Germline V gene sequence: CDR1 SGHTA, CDR2 FQGTGA.

The chain recombines TRBV5-1 with TRBJ2-2; 9 bases line up with TRBD1. Trimming removed 5 bases from V and 6 bases from J; junction bases left unmatched: 5. Germline V gene sequence: CDR1 SGHRS, CDR2 YFSETQ. The CDR3 consists of 14 residues. CDR3 sequence reads: CASRRTGGSGELFF. The CDR3 DNA reads as TGCGCCAGCAGGCGAACAGGGGGCTCCGGGGAGCTGTTTTTT. The complete variable domain, with remaining parts taken from reference TRBV5-1 and TRBJ2-2, reads KAGVTQTPRYLIKTRGQQVTLSCSPISGHRSVSWYQQTPGQGLQFLFEYFSETQRNKGNFPGRFSGRQFSNSRSEMNVSTLELGDSALYLCASRRTGGSGELFFGEGSRLTVL.

The chain combines TRBV6-6 with TRBJ2-3; 9 bases fit TRBD2. The V gene end was trimmed by 0 bases and the J gene end by 5 bases; junction bases not matched to a gene: 6. Germline CDR1 reads MNHNY; CDR2 reads SVGAGI (reference sequence). This CDR3 is 16 amino acids long. The CDR3 protein is CASSYSGAGGQDTQYF. The CDR3, as DNA: TGTGCCAGCAGTTACTCGGGGGCGGGGGGGCAAGATACGCAGTATTTT.

This clone was seen more than once but under ten times. CDR3 DNA sequence: TGTGCCAGCAGTCCCGGGATCTCTGGAGAGACCCAGTACTTC. It codes for CASSPGISGETQYF. V gene TRBV7-9 combines with J gene TRBJ2-5; perhaps TRBD2 as D (5 bases). Germline loops: CDR1 SEHNR, CDR2 FQNEAQ (reference sequence). The CDR3 extends over 14 amino acids. The V end was cut by 6 bases, the J end by 4 bases, with 15 bases between.

This sequence joins TRBV6-5 and TRBJ1-2, with D perhaps matching TRBD1 (6 bases). Looked up from germline, CDR1 is MNHEY and CDR2 is SVGAGI. The CDR3 length is 12 residues. The V and J ends lost 9 bases and 7 bases respectively, with 15 bases between them. In DNA form, the CDR3 reads TGTGCCAGTCAACAGGGTACGGGTGGCTACACCTTC. Amino acids: CASQQGTGGYTF.

Worth noting for this clone: A much larger clone is a single base away; this may be a read error. The V call is TRBV5-1, the J call TRBJ1-2, with 7 bases that match TRBD1. Germline V CDR1 and CDR2: SGHRS, YFSETQ. The V and J ends lost 1 base and 7 bases, in that order; junction bases with no gene match: 10. The CDR3 has 15 amino acids. CDR3 nucleotide sequence: TGCGCCAGCAGCTTGAGTCGGAGAGGGGGCTTTGGCTACACCTTC. Its protein product is CASSLSRRGGFGYTF.